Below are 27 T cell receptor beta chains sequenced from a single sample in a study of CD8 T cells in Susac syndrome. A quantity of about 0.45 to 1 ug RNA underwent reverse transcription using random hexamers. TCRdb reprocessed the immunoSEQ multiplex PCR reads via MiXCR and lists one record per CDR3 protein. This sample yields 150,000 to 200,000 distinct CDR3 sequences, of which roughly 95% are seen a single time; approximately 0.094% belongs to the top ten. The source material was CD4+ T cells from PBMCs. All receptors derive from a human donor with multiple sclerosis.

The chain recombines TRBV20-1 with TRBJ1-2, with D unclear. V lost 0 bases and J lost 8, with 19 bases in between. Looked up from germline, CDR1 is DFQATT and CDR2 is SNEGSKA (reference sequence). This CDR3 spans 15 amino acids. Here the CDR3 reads CSARDSRGVPGGYTF. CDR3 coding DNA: TGCAGTGCTAGAGATAGCCGGGGAGTCCCGGGGGGCTACACCTTC.

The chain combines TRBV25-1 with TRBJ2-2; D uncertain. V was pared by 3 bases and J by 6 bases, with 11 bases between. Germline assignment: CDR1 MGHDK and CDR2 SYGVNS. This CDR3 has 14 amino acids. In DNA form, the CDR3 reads TGTGCCAGCAGTGATCCCAGGTTTCCCGGGGAGCTGTTTTTT. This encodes CASSDPRFPGELFF.

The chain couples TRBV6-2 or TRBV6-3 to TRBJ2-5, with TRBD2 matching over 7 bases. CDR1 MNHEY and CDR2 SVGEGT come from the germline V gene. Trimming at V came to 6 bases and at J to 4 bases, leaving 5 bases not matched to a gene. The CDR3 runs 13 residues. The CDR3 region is CASRLPGGETQYF. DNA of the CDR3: TGTGCCAGCAGGCTCCCGGGGGGAGAGACCCAGTACTTC.

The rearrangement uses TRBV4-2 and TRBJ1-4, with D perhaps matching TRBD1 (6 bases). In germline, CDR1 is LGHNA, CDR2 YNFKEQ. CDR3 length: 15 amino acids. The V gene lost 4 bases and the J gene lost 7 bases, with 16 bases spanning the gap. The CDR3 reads CASSRGGVRFEKLFF. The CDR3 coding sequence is TGTGCCAGCAGCCGAGGGGGAGTTAGGTTTGAAAAACTGTTTTTT.

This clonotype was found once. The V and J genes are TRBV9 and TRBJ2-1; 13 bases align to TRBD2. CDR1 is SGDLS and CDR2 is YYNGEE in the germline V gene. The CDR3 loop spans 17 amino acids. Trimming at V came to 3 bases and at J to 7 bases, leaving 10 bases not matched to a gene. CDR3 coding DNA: TGTGCCAGCAGCGGACCCGGACTAGCGGGAGATAGGAATGAGCAGTTCTTC. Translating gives CASSGPGLAGDRNEQFF.

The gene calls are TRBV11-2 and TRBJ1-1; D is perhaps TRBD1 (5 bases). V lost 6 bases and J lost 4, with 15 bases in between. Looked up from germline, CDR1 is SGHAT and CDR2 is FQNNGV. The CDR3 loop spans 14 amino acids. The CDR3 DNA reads TGTGCCAGCAGGAAGAGTGGAGGGGTCACTGAAGCTTTCTTT. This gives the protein CASRKSGGVTEAFF.

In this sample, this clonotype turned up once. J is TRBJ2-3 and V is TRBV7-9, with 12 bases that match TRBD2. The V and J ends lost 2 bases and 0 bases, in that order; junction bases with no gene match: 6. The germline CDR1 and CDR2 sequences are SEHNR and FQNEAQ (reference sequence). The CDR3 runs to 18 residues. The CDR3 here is CASSLTPGLAGSTDTQYF. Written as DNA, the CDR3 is TGTGCCAGCAGCTTAACACCTGGACTAGCGGGAAGCACAGATACGCAGTATTTT.

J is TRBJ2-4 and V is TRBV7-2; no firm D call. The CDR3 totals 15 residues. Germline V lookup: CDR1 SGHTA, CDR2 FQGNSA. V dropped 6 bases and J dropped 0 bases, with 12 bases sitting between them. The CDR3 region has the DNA TGTGCCAGCAGTAAAGAGACCGTAGCCAAAAACATTCAGTACTTC. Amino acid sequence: CASSKETVAKNIQYF.

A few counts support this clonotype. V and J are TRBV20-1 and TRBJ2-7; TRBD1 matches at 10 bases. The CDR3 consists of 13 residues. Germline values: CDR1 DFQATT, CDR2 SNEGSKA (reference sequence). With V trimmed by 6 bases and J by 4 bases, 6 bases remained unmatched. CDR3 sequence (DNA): TGCAGTGCCAAGACAGGGGGCGCGTACGAGCAGTACTTC. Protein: CSAKTGGAYEQYF.

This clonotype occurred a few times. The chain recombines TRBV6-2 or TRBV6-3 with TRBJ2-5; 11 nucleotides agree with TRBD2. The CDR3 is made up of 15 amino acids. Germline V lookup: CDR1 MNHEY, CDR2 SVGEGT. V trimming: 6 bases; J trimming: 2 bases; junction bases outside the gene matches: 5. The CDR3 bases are TGTGCCAGCAGCCCTGGACTAGCGGGTCAAGAGACCCAGTACTTC. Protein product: CASSPGLAGQETQYF.

CDR3 protein: CAWSVGGVDEAFF. The CDR3 DNA sequence: TGTGCCTGGAGTGTGGGAGGGGTGGATGAAGCTTTCTTT. The chain couples TRBV30 to TRBJ1-1; possible D gene TRBD1, 5 bases. Trimming stripped 0 bases from V and 7 bases from J, with 12 bases between. Germline CDR1 and CDR2: GTSNPN and SVGIG (reference sequence). CDR3 length equals 13 residues.

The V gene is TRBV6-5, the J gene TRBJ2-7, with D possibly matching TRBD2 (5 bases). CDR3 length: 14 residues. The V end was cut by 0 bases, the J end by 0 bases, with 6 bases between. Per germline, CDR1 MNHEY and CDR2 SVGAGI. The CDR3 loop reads CASSYSGSSYEQYF. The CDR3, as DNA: TGTGCCAGCAGTTACTCTGGGAGCTCCTACGAGCAGTACTTC.

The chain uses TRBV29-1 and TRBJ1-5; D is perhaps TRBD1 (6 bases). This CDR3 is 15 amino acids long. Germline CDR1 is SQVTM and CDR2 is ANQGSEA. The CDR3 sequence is CRCFGDNYSNQPQHF. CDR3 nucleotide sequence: TGCAGGTGTTTTGGGGACAACTATAGCAATCAGCCCCAGCATTTT.

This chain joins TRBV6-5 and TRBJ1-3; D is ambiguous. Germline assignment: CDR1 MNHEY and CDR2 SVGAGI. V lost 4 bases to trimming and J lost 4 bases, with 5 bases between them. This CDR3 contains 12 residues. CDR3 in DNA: TGTGCCAGCAGTTCCCCCGGAAACACCATATATTTT. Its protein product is CASSSPGNTIYF.

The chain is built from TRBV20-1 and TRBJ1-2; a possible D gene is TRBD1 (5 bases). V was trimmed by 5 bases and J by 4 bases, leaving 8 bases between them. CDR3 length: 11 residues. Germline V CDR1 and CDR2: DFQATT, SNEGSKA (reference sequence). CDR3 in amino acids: CSAPGTYGYTF. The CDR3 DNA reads TGCAGTGCTCCCGGGACCTATGGCTACACCTTC.

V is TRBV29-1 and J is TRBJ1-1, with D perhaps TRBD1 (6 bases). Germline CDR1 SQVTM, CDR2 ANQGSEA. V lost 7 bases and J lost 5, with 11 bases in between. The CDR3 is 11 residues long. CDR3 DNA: TGCAGCGCACGAACAGGGACTGAAGCTTTCTTT. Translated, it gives CSARTGTEAFF.

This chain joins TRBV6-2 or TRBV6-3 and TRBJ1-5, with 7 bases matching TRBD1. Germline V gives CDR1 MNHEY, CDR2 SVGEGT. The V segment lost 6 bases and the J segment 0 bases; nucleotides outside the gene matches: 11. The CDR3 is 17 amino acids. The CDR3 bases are TGTGCCAGCAGCTACAAGGGGACAGCCTATAGCAATCAGCCCCAGCATTTT. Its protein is CASSYKGTAYSNQPQHF.

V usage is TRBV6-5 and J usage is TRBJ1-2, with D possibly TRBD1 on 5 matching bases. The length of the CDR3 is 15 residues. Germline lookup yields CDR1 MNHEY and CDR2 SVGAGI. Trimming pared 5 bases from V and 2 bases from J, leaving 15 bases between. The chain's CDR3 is CASSGRQTVNYGYTF. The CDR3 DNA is TGTGCCAGCAGTGGGAGACAGACGGTCAACTATGGCTACACCTTC.

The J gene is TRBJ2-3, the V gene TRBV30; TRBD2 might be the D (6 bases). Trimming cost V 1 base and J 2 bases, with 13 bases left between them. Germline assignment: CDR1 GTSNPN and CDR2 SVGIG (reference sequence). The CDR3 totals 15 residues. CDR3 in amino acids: CAWSGRGFLTDTQYF. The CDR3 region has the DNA TGTGCCTGGAGTGGACGGGGGTTCCTCACAGATACGCAGTATTTT.

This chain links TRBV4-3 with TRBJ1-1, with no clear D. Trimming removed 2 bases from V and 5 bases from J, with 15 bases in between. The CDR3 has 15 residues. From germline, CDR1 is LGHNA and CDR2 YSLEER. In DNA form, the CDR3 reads TGCGCCAGCAGCCAAACAACCTCGGGAGGAACTGAAGCTTTCTTT. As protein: CASSQTTSGGTEAFF.

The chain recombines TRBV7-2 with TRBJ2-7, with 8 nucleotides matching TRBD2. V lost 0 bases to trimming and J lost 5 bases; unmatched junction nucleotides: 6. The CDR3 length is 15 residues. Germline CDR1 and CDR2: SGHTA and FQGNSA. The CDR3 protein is CASSLASGAGDEQYF. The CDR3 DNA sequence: TGTGCCAGCAGCTTAGCTAGCGGGGCCGGAGACGAGCAGTACTTC.

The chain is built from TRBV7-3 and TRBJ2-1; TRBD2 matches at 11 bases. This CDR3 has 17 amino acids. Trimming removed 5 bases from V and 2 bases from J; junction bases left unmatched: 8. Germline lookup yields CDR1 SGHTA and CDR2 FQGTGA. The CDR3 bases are TGTGCCAGCAGCCTTAGCGGGAGGGCCGCACCCTACAATGAGCAGTTCTTC. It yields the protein CASSLSGRAAPYNEQFF.

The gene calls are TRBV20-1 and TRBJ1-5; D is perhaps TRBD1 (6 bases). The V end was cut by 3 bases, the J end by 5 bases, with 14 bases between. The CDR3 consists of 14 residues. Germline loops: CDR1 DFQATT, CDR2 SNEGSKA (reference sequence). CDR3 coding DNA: TGCAGTGCTAGCAGGCCTTGGGGGCATCAGCCCCAGCATTTT. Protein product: CSASRPWGHQPQHF.

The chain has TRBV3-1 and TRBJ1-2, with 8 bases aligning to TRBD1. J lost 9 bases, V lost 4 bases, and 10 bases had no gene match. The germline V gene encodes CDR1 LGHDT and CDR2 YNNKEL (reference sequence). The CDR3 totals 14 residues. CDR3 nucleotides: TGTGCCAGCAGCCCCCCGGCGGCAGGGGGCAGCTACACCTTC. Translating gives CASSPPAAGGSYTF. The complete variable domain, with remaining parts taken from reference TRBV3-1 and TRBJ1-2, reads DTAVSQTPKYLVTQMGNDKSIKCEQNLGHDTMYWYKQDSKKFLKIMFSYNNKELIINETVPNRFSPKSPDKAHLNLHINSLELGDSAVYFCASSPPAAGGSYTFGSGTRLTVV.

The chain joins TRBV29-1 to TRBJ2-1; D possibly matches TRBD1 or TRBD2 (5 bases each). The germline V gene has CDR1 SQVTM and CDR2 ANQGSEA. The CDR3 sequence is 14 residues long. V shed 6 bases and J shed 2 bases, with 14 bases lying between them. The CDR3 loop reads CSVGQRGPYNEQFF. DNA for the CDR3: TGCAGCGTCGGACAACGGGGTCCCTACAATGAGCAGTTCTTC.

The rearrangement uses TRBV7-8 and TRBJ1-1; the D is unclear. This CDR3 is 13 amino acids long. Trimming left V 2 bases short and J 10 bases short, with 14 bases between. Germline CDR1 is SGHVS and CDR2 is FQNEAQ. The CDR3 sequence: CASSLSGSFGAFF. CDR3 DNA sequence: TGTGCCAGCAGCTTATCTGGGTCTTTCGGAGCTTTCTTT.

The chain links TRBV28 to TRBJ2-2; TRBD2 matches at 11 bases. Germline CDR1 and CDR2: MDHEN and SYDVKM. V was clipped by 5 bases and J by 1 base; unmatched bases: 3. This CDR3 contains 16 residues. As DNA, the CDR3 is TGTGCCAGCAGTGATAGCGGGAGGGTGAACACCGGGGAGCTGTTTTTT. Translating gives CASSDSGRVNTGELFF.